The sequence of this TCR beta chain was determined in a study of vaccination and CD4 T cells after COVID-19. On the study more broadly: Blood was drawn a median roughly 67 days post second dose, range 14 to 241.

The CDR3 has 15 residues. Germline assignment: CDR1 SNHLY and CDR2 FYNNEI. V lost 6 bases, J lost 4 bases, and 16 bases lay in between. Treatment given: roughly 10-day PBMC culture with coronavirus spike peptide pools or control peptides (ViraFEST assay). Peptide pool stimulation in ViraFEST expanded antigen-specific T cells, whose TCRs were then sequenced. Cultures used more than 1.5 million PBMCs per well, 8.5 to 10 IU/ml IL-2 and 9.5 to 10 ug/ml peptides. On this clonotype itself: Its antigen is not known.

Cultured CD4+ T-cell DNA underwent Oncomine TCR Beta short-read sequencing. TCRdb redid the calling of the PCR reads with MiXCR, one entry per CDR3 protein. This table holds over 12,000 distinct CDR3 sequences, over 45% found once. The rearrangement joins TRBV2 to TRBJ2-1, with D possibly matching TRBD2 (7 bases). Sequencing was done on a sample of CD4+ T cells from blood, cultured in vitro. The TCR originated in a human donor who had recovered from COVID-19. CDR3 region: CASRGGGLEYNEQFF. CDR3 in DNA: TGTGCCAGCAGGGGGGGGGGCCTAGAATACAATGAGCAGTTCTTC.